Listed here are 27 T cell receptor beta chains from one sample, sequenced in a study of shared clonotypes between healthy human individuals. This table comes from immunoSEQ multiplex PCR, and its TCRdb copy is limited to in-frame clones, with some not included. The table has around 560,000 clones, roughly 95% seen once. Terminally differentiated effector memory CD45RA+ cells were excluded from the naive CD8 cells, which were CD45RO-negative and positively selected for CCR7. Sequenced material: naive CD8+ T cells sorted from blood. Source of these receptors: a woman in her 30s in good health.

The chain couples TRBV9 to TRBJ2-7; TRBD2 matches at 9 bases. The V and J ends lost 4 bases and 7 bases, in that order; junction bases with no gene match: 12. The length of the CDR3 is 15 residues. Looked up from germline, CDR1 is SGDLS and CDR2 is YYNGEE. The CDR3 loop is CASSHGTSSTLEQYF. The DNA for the CDR3 is TGTGCCAGCAGCCACGGGACTAGCAGCACGTTAGAGCAGTACTTC.

The chain recombines TRBV7-9 with TRBJ2-3; 9 bases map to TRBD2. The germline V gene encodes CDR1 SEHNR and CDR2 FQNEAQ (reference sequence). The junction had 11 bases not matched to a gene; V was cut back by 4 bases and J by 6 bases. The CDR3 is 16 amino acids. CDR3 region: CASSSPLAGGPDTQYF. CDR3 sequence (DNA): TGTGCCAGCAGCTCCCCCCTCGCGGGAGGGCCCGATACGCAGTATTTT.

V and J are TRBV27 and TRBJ2-7, with 8 bases matching TRBD1. The CDR3 loop spans 16 amino acids. Unmatched junction bases numbered 7, after V lost 2 bases and J lost 1 base. Germline values: CDR1 MNHEY, CDR2 SMNVEV (reference sequence). The CDR3 here is CASSLITGTGSYEQYF. CDR3 DNA: TGTGCCAGCAGTTTAATCACCGGGACAGGTTCCTACGAGCAGTACTTC.

Turning to this clone: The same CDR3 is also encoded by other DNA sequences in this sample. V is TRBV2 and J is TRBJ1-2; unclear D gene. Trimming pared 3 bases from V and 0 bases from J, leaving 5 bases between. The V gene's germline CDR1 is SNHLY and CDR2 FYNNEI. This CDR3 is built from 13 residues. The CDR3 region is CASSEGTNYGYTF. Written as DNA, the CDR3 is TGTGCCAGCAGTGAGGGGACTAACTATGGCTACACCTTC.

The CDR3 nucleotides read TGTGCCAGCAGCTTGACAGGTACCGGGGTCGAGCAGTACTTC. This sequence encodes CASSLTGTGVEQYF. The chain employs TRBV7-6 and TRBJ2-7, with D maybe TRBD1 (6 bases). The germline CDR1 and CDR2 sequences are SGHVS and FNYEAQ. V was trimmed by 3 bases and J by 6 bases, leaving 15 bases between them. The CDR3 is 14 amino acids.

The V call is TRBV4-1, the J call TRBJ2-5; 7 bases map to TRBD2. With the DNA end fitting TRBJ2-7 better, the J assignment may be wrong. The germline gives CDR1 MGHRA, CDR2 YSYEKL. The CDR3 sequence is 17 residues long. Written as DNA, the CDR3 is TGCGCCAGCAGCCAAGGCCGGGTGGCGCAGGGAGGGTACGAGCAGTACTTC. It translates to CASSQGRVAQGGYEQYF.

The chain joins TRBV30 to TRBJ2-3; a weak D match, TRBD1 (6 bases). Trimming took off 8 bases at V and 3 bases at J, with 18 bases between the two ends. CDR1 and CDR2 from the germline V gene are GTSNPN and SVGIG (reference sequence). The CDR3 length is 14 residues. In DNA form, the CDR3 reads TGTGCCGGCTCGACAGGATTTTGGACAGATACGCAGTATTTT. Translated: CAGSTGFWTDTQYF.

The gene calls are TRBV7-9 and TRBJ2-1; D uncertain. CDR1 is SEHNR and CDR2 is FQNEAQ in the germline V gene (reference sequence). V dropped 5 bases and J dropped 8 bases, with 10 bases sitting between them. The length of the CDR3 is 12 residues. Here the CDR3 reads CASSGRLDEQFF. CDR3 nucleotide sequence: TGTGCCAGCAGCGGCCGTTTGGATGAGCAGTTCTTC.

The genes are TRBV13 and TRBJ2-6; 9 bases are shared with TRBD1. J was trimmed by 0 bases and V by 0 bases; bases with no gene match: 12. This CDR3 comprises 21 residues. Germline assignment: CDR1 PRHDT and CDR2 FYEKMQ (reference sequence). CDR3: CASSLGSGQGFGFSGANVLTF. The CDR3 nucleotides read TGTGCCAGCAGCTTAGGTTCCGGACAGGGGTTCGGCTTCTCTGGGGCCAACGTCCTGACTTTC.

Of note for this clone: The same CDR3 arises from other DNA sequences in this sample as well. V is TRBV2 and J is TRBJ2-7; D gene uncertain. Germline V gene sequence: CDR1 SNHLY, CDR2 FYNNEI. The CDR3 runs 11 residues. The V and J ends lost 3 bases and 3 bases respectively, with 3 bases between them. The CDR3 DNA reads as TGTGCCAGCAGTGAGTACTACGAGCAGTACTTC. Its protein product is CASSEYYEQYF. Together with reference TRBV2 and TRBJ2-7, the CDR3 gives the full variable domain: EPEVTQTPSHQVTQMGQEVILRCVPISNHLYFYWYRQILGQKVEFLVSFYNNEISEKSEIFDDQFSVERPDGSNFTLKIRSTKLEDSAMYFCASSEYYEQYFGPGTRLTVT.

The chain couples TRBV5-8 to TRBJ1-1, with D possibly TRBD1 on 6 matching bases. Germline V CDR1 and CDR2: SGHTS, YDEGEE. The length of the CDR3 is 13 residues. The V gene lost 1 base and the J gene lost 5 bases, with 9 bases spanning the gap. CDR3: CASSLFQGTEAFF. CDR3 DNA: TGTGCCAGCAGCTTGTTTCAGGGGACTGAAGCTTTCTTT. Based on the CDR3 plus reference TRBV5-8 and TRBJ1-1, the full variable domain is EAGVTQSPTHLIKTRGQQATLRCSPISGHTSVYWYQQALGLGLQFLLWYDEGEERNRGNFPPRFSGRQFPNYSSELNVNALELEDSALYLCASSLFQGTEAFFGQGTRLTVV.

V gene TRBV28 combines with J gene TRBJ1-1; D not resolved. Germline V gives CDR1 MDHEN, CDR2 SYDVKM. Trimming pared 5 bases from V and 3 bases from J, leaving 10 bases between. The CDR3 has 13 residues. This CDR3 reads CASSRNGDTEAFF. DNA for the CDR3: TGTGCCAGCAGTCGCAACGGGGACACTGAAGCTTTCTTT. The entire variable domain, with the rest obtained from reference TRBV28 and TRBJ1-1, is as follows: DVKVTQSSRYLVKRTGEKVFLECVQDMDHENMFWYRQDPGLGLRLIYFSYDVKMKEKGDIPEGYSVSREKKERFSLILESASTNQTSMYLCASSRNGDTEAFFGQGTRLTVV.

V and J are TRBV6-6 and TRBJ1-4; perhaps TRBD1 as D (6 bases). Germline lookup yields CDR1 MNHNY and CDR2 SVGAGI (reference sequence). The CDR3 contains 15 residues. Trimming removed 5 bases from V and 5 bases from J, with 15 bases in between. The CDR3 reads CASSNLNRENEKLFF. The CDR3, as DNA: TGTGCCAGCAGTAACCTTAACAGGGAAAATGAAAAACTGTTTTTT.

J is TRBJ2-5 and V is TRBV7-9; unclear D gene. V lost 10 bases to trimming and J lost 2 bases, with 17 bases between them. Germline V gene lookup returns CDR1 SEHNR and CDR2 FQNEAQ (reference sequence). This CDR3 has 14 residues. CDR3 amino acids: CATPASREQETQYF. DNA for the CDR3: TGTGCCACCCCCGCCTCGAGAGAGCAAGAGACCCAGTACTTC.

In its sample, this clone was seen once. V is TRBV5-4 and J is TRBJ2-1; a weak D match, TRBD2 (5 bases). Trimming pared 4 bases from V and 10 bases from J, leaving 24 bases between. Germline CDR1 and CDR2: SGHNT and YYREEE (reference sequence). This CDR3 has 16 amino acids. This chain's CDR3 is CASSLQAGTFSGEQFF. The CDR3 nucleotides are TGTGCCAGCAGCCTCCAGGCAGGAACCTTCTCGGGAGAGCAGTTCTTC.

CDR3 coding DNA: TGCGCCAGCAGCCTGGGACTAGCGTCTTACGAGCAGTACTTC. Translating it yields CASSLGLASYEQYF. The chain recombines TRBV4-1 with TRBJ2-7; 10 positions agree with TRBD2. CDR3 length equals 14 residues. J was trimmed by 4 bases and V by 4 bases; bases with no gene match: 4. Germline V lookup: CDR1 MGHRA, CDR2 YSYEKL.

V is TRBV27 and J is TRBJ1-1, with TRBD1 identical over 8 bases. This CDR3 has 15 amino acids. Germline V gives CDR1 MNHEY, CDR2 SMNVEV (reference sequence). V gave up 8 bases and J gave up 1 base; unmatched junction bases: 9. The CDR3 DNA is TGTGCCAGCGGACCCCTGGGGACAGGGAACACTGAAGCTTTCTTT. Translating it yields CASGPLGTGNTEAFF.

A single count supports this clone. J is TRBJ1-1 and V is TRBV4-1; D gene ambiguous. The germline V gene has CDR1 MGHRA and CDR2 YSYEKL. The ends were cut back, 6 bases at V and 0 bases at J, with 11 bases in the middle. The CDR3 length is 14 residues. The CDR3 reads CASSYNTLNTEAFF. DNA of the CDR3: TGCGCCAGCAGTTACAACACTTTGAACACTGAAGCTTTCTTT.

This chain connects TRBV5-4 to TRBJ2-7; 8 nucleotides agree with TRBD1. With V trimmed by 3 bases and J by 7 bases, 6 bases remained unmatched. This CDR3 has 13 residues. Germline CDR1 SGHNT, CDR2 YYREEE (reference sequence). The CDR3 DNA reads TGTGCCAGCAGCTCGGACAGGGCGGGGGAGCAGTACTTC. As protein: CASSSDRAGEQYF.

This chain's CDR3 is CASKWSGNIQYF. In nucleotides, the CDR3 is TGTGCCAGCAAGTGGAGCGGGAACATTCAGTACTTC. The rearrangement joins TRBV2 to TRBJ2-4, with a weak D call TRBD2 (6 bases). Trimming shortened V by 7 bases and J by 7 bases, and 11 bases separated the two germline ends. Per the germline V gene, CDR1 is SNHLY and CDR2 is FYNNEI. CDR3 size: 12 residues.

The chain couples TRBV7-8 to TRBJ2-1, with D perhaps matching TRBD2 (5 bases). This CDR3 has 13 residues. V dropped 6 bases and J dropped 8 bases, with 14 bases sitting between them. Germline values: CDR1 SGHVS, CDR2 FQNEAQ. The CDR3 nucleotides read TGTGCCAGCAGACGCCTAGCCGCCGATGAGCAGTTCTTC. This encodes CASRRLAADEQFF.

The chain employs TRBV11-2 and TRBJ2-2; TRBD1 aligns across 8 bases. J was trimmed by 3 bases and V by 4 bases; bases with no gene match: 7. CDR1 and CDR2 (germline): SGHAT, FQNNGV. The length of the CDR3 is 16 residues. CDR3 coding DNA: TGTGCCAGCAGCTCAGCCAAGGGACAGGACACCGGGGAGCTGTTTTTT. As protein: CASSSAKGQDTGELFF.

The J gene is TRBJ1-1, the V gene TRBV7-2; maybe TRBD1 (5 bases). Germline CDR1 SGHTA, CDR2 FQGNSA. The germline V and J ends were trimmed by 5 bases and 7 bases, with 11 bases remaining between them. The CDR3 is 12 amino acids. CDR3 DNA sequence: TGTGCCAGCAGCGAGACAGCTGTTGAAGCTTTCTTT. Residues: CASSETAVEAFF. The entire variable domain, with the rest obtained from reference TRBV7-2 and TRBJ1-1, is as follows: GAGVSQSPSNKVTEKGKDVELRCDPISGHTALYWYRQSLGQGLEFLIYFQGNSAPDKSGLPSDRFSAERTGGSVSTLTIQRTQQEDSAVYLCASSETAVEAFFGQGTRLTVV.

On this clone itself: This sample includes further DNA sequences coding for the same CDR3. This chain joins TRBV6-6 and TRBJ2-7; 10 nucleotides match TRBD1. Germline lookup yields CDR1 MNHNY and CDR2 SVGAGI (reference sequence). The V segment lost 8 bases and the J segment 4 bases; nucleotides outside the gene matches: 2. The CDR3 has 12 amino acids. Written as DNA, the CDR3 is TGTGCCAGCCGGGACAGGGGTTACGAGCAGTACTTC. This codes for CASRDRGYEQYF.

In nucleotides, the CDR3 is TGTGCCAGCAGTGAACCCCGCCTCCAAGAGACCCAGTACTTC. Its translation is CASSEPRLQETQYF. This chain links TRBV2 with TRBJ2-5; D remains ambiguous. Trimming left V 2 bases short and J 1 base short, with 8 bases between. This CDR3 has 14 residues. The germline V gene has CDR1 SNHLY and CDR2 FYNNEI.

The rearrangement uses TRBV5-1 and TRBJ2-6; D gene uncertain. Per the germline V gene, CDR1 is SGHRS and CDR2 is YFSETQ. The CDR3 extends over 19 amino acids. V was clipped by 4 bases and J by 0 bases, with 20 bases between them. CDR3 protein: CASSAKPTDFSSGANVLTF. DNA for the CDR3: TGCGCCAGCAGCGCAAAACCGACGGATTTCAGCTCTGGGGCCAACGTCCTGACTTTC.

About this clone itself: The same CDR3 is also encoded by other DNA sequences in this sample. V is TRBV28 and J is TRBJ2-3; the match to TRBD2 covers 8 bases. CDR3 length equals 13 residues. Trimming took 3 bases from V and 6 from J; bases not matched to a gene: 2. Germline V CDR1 and CDR2: MDHEN, SYDVKM. CDR3 coding DNA: TGTGCCAGCAGTTTGAGCGGGAGCGATACGCAGTATTTT. Its protein product is CASSLSGSDTQYF.